This TCR beta chain was found in a study of T cells in localized non-small cell lung cancer. J lost 1 base, V lost 2 bases, and 16 bases had no gene match. The CDR3 totals 20 residues. CDR1 and CDR2 from the germline V gene are SGHVS and FQNEAQ. Only in-frame clones appear in the TCRdb table, and some are missing; sequencing was by immunoSEQ multiplex PCR. The sample records 50,000 to 75,000 clones, 70% to 90% being singletons. The sequencing here drew on peripheral blood, taken before any cancer treatment. The chain uses TRBV7-8 and TRBJ2-4; 8 bases match TRBD2. The sequence was collected from a man between 35 and 75 years old with stage I squamous cell lung carcinoma. DNA of the CDR3: TGTGCCAGCAGCTTAAGACCCCAGGCCGGGAGGGCCCTGGCCAAAAACATTCAGTACTTC. Its translation is CASSLRPQAGRALAKNIQYF. The entire variable domain, with the rest obtained from reference TRBV7-8 and TRBJ2-4, is as follows: GAGVSQSPRYKVAKRGQDVALRCDPISGHVSLFWYQQALGQGPEFLTYFQNEAQLDKSGLPSDRFFAERPEGSVSTLKIQRTQQEDSAVYLCASSLRPQAGRALAKNIQYFGAGTRLSVL.